This T cell receptor beta chain originates from a study of T cell repertoires in cytomegalovirus infection. As for the study in general: Selected CMV epitopes included recently identified HLA-C-restricted ones as well as well-studied HLA-B-restricted ones. It was the public TCR beta signatures that indicated both CMV infection and matching HLA type.

MiXCR was run by TCRdb on the reads, yielding one entry per CDR3 protein. There are roughly 500,000 distinct CDR3 sequences in the sample; 42% occur only once, and approximately 40% lies in the top ten. Overall study findings and caveats: CMV-specific TCR beta clonotypes restricted by HLA-C were the ones dominating the ex vivo response. Public TCR beta family frequency separated CMV-and-HLA carriers, including in an independent cohort.

This CDR3 has 15 residues. V lost 3 bases to trimming and J lost 2 bases, with 10 bases between them. As regards this clonotype: Its matching antigen is unknown.

The receptor's source is a human donor in good health (CMV status not recorded). Some clones in this sample may be carry-over from other donors' samples. Source: cultured PBMCs, taken from culture after CMV antigen stimulation. V gene TRBV12-3 or TRBV12-4 combines with J gene TRBJ2-2, with D tentatively TRBD1 (6 bases). Here the CDR3 DNA reads TGTGCCAGCAGTTTGGTTGGGGGCAACACCGGGGAGCTGTTTTTT. Its protein is CASSLVGGNTGELFF.